The clone carrying this T cell receptor beta chain was seen many times. The CDR3 covers 17 residues. With V trimmed by 1 base and J by 6 bases, 12 bases remained unmatched. Germline V gene data show CDR1 as KGHSH and CDR2 as LQKENI. The data stem from a study of T-cell reconstitution after alpha-beta-depleted transplantation in children. Unique molecular identifiers featured in how the TCRbeta library was prepared. MiXCR was run by TCRdb on the PCR reads, yielding one entry per CDR3 protein. The data contain a few hundred thousand distinct CDR3 sequences, around 17% of them singletons. The sample was PBMCs from the stem cell graft donor, taken from the stem cell graft. V gene TRBV18 combines with J gene TRBJ2-1; TRBD1 matches 7 bases. The clonotype was recovered from a human donor who donated a stem cell graft to a child with acute lymphoblastic leukemia. In nucleotides, the CDR3 is TGTGCCAGCTCACCACAGCCTACGACAGGGCGGCGCAATGAGCAGTTCTTC. Amino acid sequence: CASSPQPTTGRRNEQFF.